The TCR beta chain under discussion was sequenced for a study of blood T cell repertoires in COVID-19. Study at large: Researchers got acute and convalescent COVID-19 samples from the United States, Italy and Spain. In each case, the material was cDNA or gDNA derived from T cells, B-cell-depleted T cells, or PBMCs.

Repertoires were generated with immunoSEQ multiplex PCR, while TCRdb's copy carries only in-frame clones and drops some. The sample includes approximately 300,000 clones, around 90% seen only once; the top ten take around 6%. The germline V gene has CDR1 SGDLS and CDR2 YYNGEE. The CDR3 length is 13 residues. J gave up 7 bases and V 3 bases, and 2 bases lay outside the gene matches. The specimen sequenced was peripheral blood. This chain connects TRBV9 to TRBJ1-2; 11 bases are shared with TRBD1. This sequence was found in a young man who had recovered from COVID-19. CDR3 DNA sequence: TGTGCCAGCAGCGCCGGGACAGGGGGTGGCTACACCTTC. Translating it yields CASSAGTGGGYTF. The variable domain in full, with the rest retrieved from reference TRBV9 and TRBJ1-2, is DSGVTQTPKHLITATGQRVTLRCSPRSGDLSVYWYQQSLDQGLQFLIQYYNGEERAKGNILERFSAQQFPDLHSELNLSSLELGDSALYFCASSAGTGGGYTFGSGTRLTVV.